The subject of this entry is one T cell receptor beta chain. The antigen remains undetermined. TCRdb's table, derived via immunoSEQ multiplex PCR, lists solely in-frame clones and lacks some. Among 4,000 to 5,000 clones listed, under 90% were seen once. This sample was included in a study of chemoradiotherapy in HPV16-positive cancers. At the level of the study: Candidate HPV-specific T-cell clones and common TCR motifs came from functional assays in a couple of HPV16-positive patients. Study results and caveats: For HPV16-positive patients, expanding HPV-responsive T cells associated with longer recurrence-free survival.

The CDR3 spans 15 residues. The V gene end was trimmed by 4 bases and the J gene end by 3 bases; junction bases not matched to a gene: 7. CDR1 is SGHRS, CDR2 YFSETQ, per germline. Repertoires were sampled repeatedly during chemoradiotherapy. The TCR was taken from a human donor with HPV-associated anogenital cancer. V and J are TRBV5-1 and TRBJ2-7; 10 nucleotides align to TRBD2. The input for sequencing was tumor tissue, taken from a patient who underwent chemoradiotherapy. This CDR3 reads CASSEASGSNYEQYF. The CDR3 DNA is TGCGCCAGCAGCGAGGCTAGCGGGAGTAACTACGAGCAGTACTTC.